Listed here are 18 T cell receptor beta chains from one sample, sequenced in a study of vaccination effects on CD4 cells after COVID-19. Antigens for these TCRs are unknown. Antigen-specific CD4+ T cells were first expanded with viral peptide pools by the ViraFEST assay and only then sequenced. The culture ran for 10 days, and then CD4+ T cells were isolated. Among the vaccine recipients, none had a prior SARS-CoV-2 infection, and nucleocapsid antibodies were negative. Sequencing was performed with immunoSEQ multiplex PCR; in TCRdb, only in-frame clones are kept and a portion is missing. The sample gives about 68,000 clones, 75% to 85% of which show up once; 10% to 15% is in the top ten. The sequencing used CD4+ T cells from PBMCs cultured with SARS-CoV-2 spike peptides, collected before COVID-19 vaccination. These receptors originate from a human donor who received a COVID-19 vaccine.

V is TRBV7-7 and J is TRBJ2-1, with D perhaps given as TRBD1 or TRBD2 (5 bases each). Trimming removed 1 base at V and 6 bases at J, with 7 bases between. The CDR3 covers 13 residues. From germline, CDR1 is SSHAT and CDR2 FNYEAQ (reference sequence). The CDR3 nucleotides are TGTGCCAGCAGCTTAGGTGGGGGCAATGAGCAGTTCTTC. Its protein is CASSLGGGNEQFF.

The chain recombines TRBV3-1 (or the pseudogene TRBV3-2) with TRBJ1-5; D is unclear. Trimming pared 1 base from V and 6 bases from J, leaving 10 bases between. The CDR3 is made up of 14 amino acids. The germline V gene has CDR1 LGHDT and CDR2 YNNKEL (reference sequence). The chain's CDR3 is CASSQARGGQPQHF. The CDR3, as DNA: TGTGCCAGCAGCCAAGCCCGGGGAGGTCAGCCCCAGCATTTT.

CDR3 amino acids: CASNTGGAGYGYTF. In DNA form, the CDR3 reads TGTGCCAGCAATACAGGGGGCGCAGGGTATGGCTACACCTTC. The rearrangement uses TRBV6-5 and TRBJ1-2, with 9 bases identical to TRBD1. The CDR3 length is 14 residues. Per germline, CDR1 MNHEY and CDR2 SVGAGI. V lost 7 bases, J lost 5 bases, and 8 bases stayed unmatched.

CDR3 in DNA: TGTGCCACCAGTGATCCCAAAGGGGAGAACATTCAGTACTTC. Translation gives CATSDPKGENIQYF. This sequence joins TRBV24-1 and TRBJ2-4; the D gene could be TRBD1 or TRBD2 (5 bases each). From germline, CDR1 is KGHDR and CDR2 SFDVKD. The CDR3 extends over 14 amino acids. V shed 3 bases and J shed 7 bases, with 12 bases lying between them.

V gene TRBV6-5 combines with J gene TRBJ1-2; D call uncertain. V was clipped by 4 bases and J by 1 base, with 13 bases between them. CDR3 length: 15 residues. Looked up from germline, CDR1 is MNHEY and CDR2 is SVGAGI. The chain's CDR3 is CASSSRATNNYGYTF. The CDR3 bases are TGTGCCAGCAGTTCGCGGGCAACAAATAACTATGGCTACACCTTC.

This clone has only a few counts. The CDR3 coding sequence is TGTGCCACCCGGCCTTCTGGGGCCAACGTCCTGACTTTC. Translated: CATRPSGANVLTF. The chain employs TRBV6-6 and TRBJ2-6; D is uncertain. The CDR3 length is 13 residues. The ends were cut back, 10 bases at V and 1 base at J, with 8 bases in the middle. Germline V gene sequence: CDR1 MNHNY, CDR2 SVGAGI (reference sequence).

The V call is TRBV5-6, the J call TRBJ1-6, with a possible D match to TRBD1 (5 bases). Germline loops: CDR1 SGHDT, CDR2 YYEEEE. The CDR3 runs to 15 residues. V lost 4 bases, J lost 7 bases, and 15 bases lay in between. This CDR3 is CASSRETANNSPLHF. The CDR3 DNA sequence: TGTGCCAGCAGCAGAGAGACAGCTAACAATTCACCCCTCCACTTT.

The rearrangement uses TRBV2 and TRBJ1-4; possibly TRBD1 for D (5 bases). The germline V and J ends were trimmed by 6 bases and 1 base, with 12 bases remaining between them. The CDR3 runs 15 residues. Looked up from germline, CDR1 is SNHLY and CDR2 is FYNNEI. CDR3 region: CASRRRQLTNEKLFF. The CDR3, as DNA: TGTGCCAGCAGACGCAGACAGTTAACTAATGAAAAACTGTTTTTT. The whole variable domain, filled in from reference TRBV2 and TRBJ1-4, reads EPEVTQTPSHQVTQMGQEVILRCVPISNHLYFYWYRQILGQKVEFLVSFYNNEISEKSEIFDDQFSVERPDGSNFTLKIRSTKLEDSAMYFCASRRRQLTNEKLFFGSGTQLSVL.

The chain couples TRBV6-5 to TRBJ1-5; 9 bases fit TRBD1. CDR1 is MNHEY, CDR2 SVGAGI, per germline. Trimming cost V 3 bases and J 10 bases; bases outside gene matches: 10. This CDR3 has 15 amino acids. The CDR3 reads CASSYNTGGVGPQHF. In DNA, the CDR3 is TGTGCCAGCAGTTATAATACAGGGGGCGTAGGACCCCAGCATTTT.

The chain uses TRBV30 and TRBJ2-6; no definite D call. The V end lost 5 bases, the J end lost 0 bases, and 11 bases lay between the germline ends. The CDR3 is 15 residues long. Germline CDR1 is GTSNPN and CDR2 is SVGIG (reference sequence). In DNA form, the CDR3 reads TGTGCCTGGGGAAACGATTACTCTGGGGCCAACGTCCTGACTTTC. Protein: CAWGNDYSGANVLTF.

The rearrangement joins TRBV7-3 to TRBJ2-1; D may correspond to TRBD1 or TRBD2 (5 bases each). The CDR3 runs to 15 residues. The V and J ends lost 5 bases and 7 bases respectively, with 18 bases between them. Per the germline V gene, CDR1 is SGHTA and CDR2 is FQGTGA. CDR3 DNA: TGTGCCAGCAGCGCAGAGGGGCTAACGGGGAATGAGCAGTTCTTC. This encodes CASSAEGLTGNEQFF.

This clone was counted a few times. This sequence joins TRBV2 and TRBJ2-1; possibly TRBD1 for D (6 bases). The CDR3 length is 13 residues. Germline V gene lookup returns CDR1 SNHLY and CDR2 FYNNEI. Trimming left V 7 bases short and J 9 bases short, with 16 bases between. CDR3: CASTGRGEGEQFF. DNA of the CDR3: TGTGCCAGCACAGGCAGGGGAGAGGGTGAGCAGTTCTTC.

V gene TRBV5-1 combines with J gene TRBJ2-1; unclear D gene. There are 14 residues in the CDR3. V lost 0 bases and J 4 bases, leaving 8 bases between the germline ends. CDR1 is SGHRS, CDR2 YFSETQ, per germline. The CDR3 here is CASSLEVEYNEQFF. DNA for the CDR3: TGCGCCAGCAGCTTGGAGGTGGAATACAATGAGCAGTTCTTC.

V gene TRBV6-2 or TRBV6-3 combines with J gene TRBJ2-6; D unresolved. The CDR3 spans 15 residues. V was trimmed by 6 bases and J by 1 base, leaving 10 bases between them. CDR1 and CDR2 from the germline V gene are MNHEY and SVGEGT. The CDR3 bases are TGTGCCAGCAGCCCTGTAGGGTCTGGGGCCAACGTCCTGACTTTC. Protein product: CASSPVGSGANVLTF.

In this sample, this clone turned up a few times. This rearrangement joins TRBV5-1 to TRBJ1-2, with unresolved D. V was pared by 4 bases and J by 6 bases, with 10 bases between. The CDR3 contains 12 residues. The germline CDR1 and CDR2 sequences are SGHRS and YFSETQ. CDR3 loop: CASSKTADGYTF. CDR3 bases: TGCGCCAGCAGCAAAACGGCGGATGGCTACACCTTC.

The chain has TRBV28 and TRBJ1-6; unclear D gene. Trimming cost V 6 bases and J 9 bases, with 15 bases left between them. This CDR3 spans 14 amino acids. The germline gives CDR1 MDHEN, CDR2 SYDVKM. CDR3 in amino acids: CASSTPPAASPLHF. The CDR3 region has the DNA TGTGCCAGCAGCACACCCCCCGCCGCTTCACCCCTCCACTTT. Complete variable domain (other parts from reference TRBV28 and TRBJ1-6): DVKVTQSSRYLVKRTGEKVFLECVQDMDHENMFWYRQDPGLGLRLIYFSYDVKMKEKGDIPEGYSVSREKKERFSLILESASTNQTSMYLCASSTPPAASPLHFGNGTRLTVT.

The chain links TRBV5-1 to TRBJ2-2, with a possible D match to TRBD2 (5 bases). Between the trimmed V and J ends, which lost 4 bases and 1 base, there was a span of 14 bases. CDR1 is SGHRS, CDR2 YFSETQ, per germline. The CDR3 is made up of 16 amino acids. Here the CDR3 DNA reads TGCGCCAGCAGCACGGAAGGACTGATGAACACCGGGGAGCTGTTTTTT. It specifies CASSTEGLMNTGELFF.

The chain is built from TRBV3-1 (or the pseudogene TRBV3-2) and TRBJ1-4, with 7 bases identical to TRBD1. The junction had 6 bases not matched to a gene; V was cut back by 4 bases and J by 4 bases. This CDR3 comprises 15 residues. Per germline, CDR1 LGHDT and CDR2 YNNKEL (reference sequence). CDR3 coding DNA: TGTGCCAGCAGCCCCCGGGACAGTGGTAATGAAAAACTGTTTTTT. Translation: CASSPRDSGNEKLFF.